This T cell receptor (beta chain) stems from a study of T cells in Graves' hyperthyroidism and ophthalmopathy. Whole-study context: Sampling of peripheral blood happened at initial diagnosis, prior to any treatment. General study points: Ophthalmopathy could be told apart from stable hyperthyroidism with a 13 V-J model.

Duration under 3 months, a NOSPECS grade of at least 4, and a Clinical Activity Score of at least 3 characterized the ophthalmopathy patients. Regarding this clonotype: Its antigen is still unknown.

Looked up from germline, CDR1 is LGHNT and CDR2 is FRNRAP. There are 15 residues in the CDR3. The V gene lost 2 bases and the J gene lost 2 bases, with 9 bases spanning the gap. Amplified TCR beta CDR3 regions derived from RNA transcripts. The HTBI primer set was used in a first-round RT-PCR of the TCR CDR3. TCRdb used MiXCR to reprocess the multiplex PCR reads, holding one entry per CDR3 protein. The profile covers about 250,000 distinct CDR3 sequences, with roughly 20% appearing a single time and roughly 60% taken by the ten largest. Sequenced: blood. This receptor was taken from a man between 25 and 39 years old with Graves' ophthalmopathy. This chain joins TRBV12-5 and TRBJ2-2; D ambiguous. Here the CDR3 reads CASGLKARNTGELFF. Here the CDR3 DNA reads TGTGCTAGTGGTTTGAAGGCCAGAAACACCGGGGAGCTGTTTTTT.